This TCR beta chain came from a study of synovial regulatory T cells in juvenile arthritis. Whole-study results and caveats: Inflammation-associated Treg cells in blood had less TCR diversity than the remaining blood Treg cells.

Sequencing was performed with immunoSEQ multiplex PCR; in TCRdb, only in-frame clones are kept and a portion is missing. In total, the table holds about 10,000 clones. The germline gives CDR1 MGHRA, CDR2 YSYEKL. This CDR3 region has 15 residues. No DNA has been recorded. About this clone itself: Its antigen is not identified.

Patients had median age roughly 12 years, range about 2.3-22.9. The genes are TRBV4-1 and TRBJ1-4; checking the TCRdb D call of TRBD1 is not possible without DNA. Input material: Treg cells from blood. Noted subset: remaining (HLA-DR-negative) circulating blood Treg cells. This sequence was found in a donor younger than 35 with juvenile idiopathic arthritis. The CDR3 loop is CASSGHRSGNEKLFF.